The clone carrying this T cell receptor (beta chain) was observed a handful of times. As yet, its antigen is unknown. The data originate from a study of blood T cells in healthy people across ages. Study overall: In model experiments, template switching was able to capture about one barcoded beta molecule for every two T cells that were present. The study's findings and limits: Long-lived donors exceeded aged donors in naive CD4+ cells and diversity.

After removal of 7 bases from V and 0 bases from J, the junction contained 13 bases not matched to a gene. The germline V gene encodes CDR1 SQVTM and CDR2 ANQGSEA. The CDR3 runs 17 residues. For the second PCR, which ran for 7 to 11 cycles, a sample-barcoded 5' primer and a J-beta primer mix were used. All cDNA molecules were each tagged by a template-switch adaptor with 12 random nucleotides. TCRdb reprocessed the 5' RACE reads via MiXCR and lists one record per CDR3 protein. The sample lists around 670,000 distinct CDR3 sequences, 25% to 35% occurring once. The source of this sequence is a woman older than 75 in good health. The sequenced sample consisted of blood. J is TRBJ1-2 and V is TRBV29-1; the match to TRBD1 covers 11 bases. This CDR3 is CSAWTGGEGTTNYGYTF. DNA for the CDR3: TGCAGCGCCTGGACAGGGGGCGAAGGGACCACTAACTATGGCTACACCTTC.